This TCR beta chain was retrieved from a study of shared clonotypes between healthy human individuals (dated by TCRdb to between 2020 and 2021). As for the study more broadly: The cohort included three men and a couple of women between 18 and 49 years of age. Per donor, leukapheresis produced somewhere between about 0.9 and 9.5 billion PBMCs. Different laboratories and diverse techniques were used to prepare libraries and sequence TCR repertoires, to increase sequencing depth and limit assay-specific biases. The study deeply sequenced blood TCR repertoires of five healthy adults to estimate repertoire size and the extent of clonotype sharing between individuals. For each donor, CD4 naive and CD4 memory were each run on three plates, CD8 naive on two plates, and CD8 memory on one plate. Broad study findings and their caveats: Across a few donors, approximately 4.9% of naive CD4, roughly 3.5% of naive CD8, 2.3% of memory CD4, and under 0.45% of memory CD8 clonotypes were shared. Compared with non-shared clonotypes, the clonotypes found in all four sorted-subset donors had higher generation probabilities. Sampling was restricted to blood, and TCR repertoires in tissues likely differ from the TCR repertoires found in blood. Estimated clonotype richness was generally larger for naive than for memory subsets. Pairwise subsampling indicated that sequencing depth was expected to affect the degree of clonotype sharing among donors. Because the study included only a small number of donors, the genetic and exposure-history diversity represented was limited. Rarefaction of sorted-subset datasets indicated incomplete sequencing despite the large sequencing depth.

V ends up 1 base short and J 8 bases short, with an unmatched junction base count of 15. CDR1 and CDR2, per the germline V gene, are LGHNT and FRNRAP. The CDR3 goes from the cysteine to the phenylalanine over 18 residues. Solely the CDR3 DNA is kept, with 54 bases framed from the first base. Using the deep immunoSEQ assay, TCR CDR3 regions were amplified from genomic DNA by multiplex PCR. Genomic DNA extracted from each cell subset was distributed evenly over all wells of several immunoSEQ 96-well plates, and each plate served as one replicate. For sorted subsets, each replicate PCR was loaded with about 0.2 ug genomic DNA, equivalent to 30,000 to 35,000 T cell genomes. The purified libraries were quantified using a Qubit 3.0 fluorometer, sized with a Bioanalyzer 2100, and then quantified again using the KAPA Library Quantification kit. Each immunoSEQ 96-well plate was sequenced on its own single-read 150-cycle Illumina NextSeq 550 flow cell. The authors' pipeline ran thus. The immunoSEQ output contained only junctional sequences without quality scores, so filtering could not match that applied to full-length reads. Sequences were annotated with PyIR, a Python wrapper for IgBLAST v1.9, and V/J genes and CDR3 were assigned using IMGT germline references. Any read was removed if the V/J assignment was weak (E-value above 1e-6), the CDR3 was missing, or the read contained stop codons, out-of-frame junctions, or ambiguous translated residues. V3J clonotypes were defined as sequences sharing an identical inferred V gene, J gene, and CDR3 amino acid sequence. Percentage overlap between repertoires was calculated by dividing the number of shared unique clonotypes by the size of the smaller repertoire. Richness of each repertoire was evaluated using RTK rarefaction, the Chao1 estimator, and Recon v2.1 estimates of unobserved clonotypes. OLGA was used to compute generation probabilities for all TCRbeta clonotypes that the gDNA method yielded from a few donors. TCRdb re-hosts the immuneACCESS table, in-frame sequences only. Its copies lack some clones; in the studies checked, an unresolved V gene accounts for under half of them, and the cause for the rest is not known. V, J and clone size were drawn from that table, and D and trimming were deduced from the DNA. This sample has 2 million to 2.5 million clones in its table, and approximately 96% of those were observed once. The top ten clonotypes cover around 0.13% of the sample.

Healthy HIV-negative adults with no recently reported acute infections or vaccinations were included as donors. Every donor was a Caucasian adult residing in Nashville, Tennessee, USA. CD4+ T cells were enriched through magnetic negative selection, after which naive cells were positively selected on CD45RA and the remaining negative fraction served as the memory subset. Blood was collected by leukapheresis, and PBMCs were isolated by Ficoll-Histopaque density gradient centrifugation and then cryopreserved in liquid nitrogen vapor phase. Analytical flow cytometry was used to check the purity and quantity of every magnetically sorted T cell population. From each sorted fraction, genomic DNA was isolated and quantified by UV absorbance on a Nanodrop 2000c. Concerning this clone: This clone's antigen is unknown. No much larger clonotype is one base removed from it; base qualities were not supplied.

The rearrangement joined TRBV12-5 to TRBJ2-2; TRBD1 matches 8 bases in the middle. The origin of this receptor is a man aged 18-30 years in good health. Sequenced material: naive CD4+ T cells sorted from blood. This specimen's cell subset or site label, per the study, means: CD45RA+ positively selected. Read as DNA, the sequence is TGTGCTAGTGGTTTGGCGCTCAAGGACAGGGCCTTGGTGGGGGAGCTGTTTTTT. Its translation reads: CASGLALKDRALVGELFF.